One sample yielded the 11 T cell receptor beta chains listed below, sequenced in a study of blood T cell repertoires in COVID-19. Measured with immunoSEQ multiplex PCR; TCRdb has only the in-frame clones, and not every one. The sample has about 320,000 clones; approximately 88% are singletons. Sequencing was carried out using PBMCs or T cells enriched from blood (not recorded which). These receptors were taken from a man aged 25 to 40 who had recovered from COVID-19.

The genes are TRBV10-1 and TRBJ2-1; tentatively, D is TRBD2 (6 bases). The germline CDR1 and CDR2 sequences are WNHNN and SYGVQD (reference sequence). V shed 2 bases and J shed 0 bases, with 8 bases lying between them. This CDR3 is built from 15 residues. For the CDR3, the DNA is TGCGCCAGCAGTGAGGGGGAGGCCTCCTACAATGAGCAGTTCTTC. It is translated as CASSEGEASYNEQFF.

As to this clone: A junction boundary mismatches the germline segment, possibly from a read error. The chain uses TRBV6-1 and TRBJ2-7; 7 positions match TRBD1. Germline CDR1 MNHNS, CDR2 SASEGT. This CDR3 is 13 amino acids long. CDR3: CASREGGGYEQYF. The CDR3 coding sequence is TGTGCCAGCAGAGAAGGGGGCGGCTACGAGCAGTACTTC.

The CDR3 DNA reads as TGCGCCAGCAGCAGGGGTCCCAATCAGCCCCAGCATTTT. Protein sequence: CASSRGPNQPQHF. The V call is TRBV10-1, the J call TRBJ1-5; perhaps TRBD1 as D (6 bases). Trimming left V 6 bases short and J 3 bases short, with 9 bases between. The CDR3 loop spans 13 amino acids. Germline V gene lookup returns CDR1 WNHNN and CDR2 SYGVQD (reference sequence).

The chain recombines TRBV6-5 with TRBJ2-1, with TRBD2 identical over 7 bases. CDR1 is MNHEY, CDR2 SVGAGI, per germline. The CDR3 spans 16 residues. The V and J ends lost 0 bases and 3 bases, in that order; junction bases with no gene match: 5. The CDR3: CASSYSPAGIYNEQFF. CDR3 DNA: TGTGCCAGCAGTTACTCCCCAGCGGGGATCTACAATGAGCAGTTCTTC.

DNA of the CDR3: TGTGCCAGCAGTGAAGGGGCCCTCTCTGGAAACACCATATATTTT. Its protein product is CASSEGALSGNTIYF. This chain joins TRBV2 and TRBJ1-3; D remains ambiguous. The CDR3 loop spans 15 amino acids. V was pared by 1 base and J by 0 bases, with 7 bases between. Per germline, CDR1 SNHLY and CDR2 FYNNEI.

The V call is TRBV6-5, the J call TRBJ1-1, with D possibly being TRBD1 (6 bases). In germline, CDR1 is MNHEY, CDR2 SVGAGI. The V and J ends lost 8 bases and 8 bases respectively, with 18 bases between them. This CDR3 has 13 amino acids. DNA for the CDR3: TGTGCCAGCTCGAGGGGGATTACAGTAGAAGCTTTCTTT. Residues: CASSRGITVEAFF.

V and J are TRBV11-2 and TRBJ1-1; 11 bases map to TRBD1. The CDR3 sequence is 15 residues long. The ends lost 5 bases at V and 5 bases at J; junction bases unmatched: 7. The V gene's germline CDR1 is SGHAT and CDR2 FQNNGV. CDR3 protein: CASSPGQGAGTEAFF. In nucleotides, the CDR3 is TGTGCCAGCAGCCCTGGACAGGGGGCGGGTACTGAAGCTTTCTTT.

The chain uses TRBV7-6 and TRBJ2-5, with 11 bases that match TRBD2. The trim removed 5 bases at V and 5 bases at J, leaving 13 bases unmatched. This CDR3 is 17 amino acids long. From germline, CDR1 is SGHVS and CDR2 FNYEAQ. The CDR3 loop reads CASSPISGGALVETQYF. CDR3 bases: TGTGCCAGCAGCCCTATTAGCGGGGGGGCCTTGGTTGAGACCCAGTACTTC. Full variable domain (remainder filled in from reference TRBV7-6 and TRBJ2-5): GAGVSQSPRYKVTKRGQDVALRCDPISGHVSLYWYRQALGQGPEFLTYFNYEAQQDKSGLPNDRFSAERPEGSISTLTIQRTEQRDSAMYRCASSPISGGALVETQYFGPGTRLLVL.

The CDR3: CASSTIKGGDQPQHF. CDR3 sequence (DNA): TGTGCCAGTAGTACAATAAAGGGGGGGGATCAGCCCCAGCATTTT. The chain couples TRBV19 to TRBJ1-5; D might be TRBD1 (6 bases). The CDR3 contains 15 residues. Germline V gene sequence: CDR1 LNHDA, CDR2 SQIVND (reference sequence). Trimming shortened V by 4 bases and J by 5 bases, and 15 bases separated the two germline ends.

The chain uses TRBV5-5 and TRBJ1-5, with TRBD1 matching over 10 bases. The CDR3 covers 16 residues. Germline CDR1 SGHKS, CDR2 YYEKEE (reference sequence). V shed 4 bases and J 4 bases; nucleotides not matched to a gene: 8. The CDR3 loop is CASSAGTGVGNQPQHF. The DNA for the CDR3 is TGTGCCAGCAGCGCAGGGACAGGGGTCGGGAATCAGCCCCAGCATTTT.

There are a few counts of this clone. V and J are TRBV9 and TRBJ1-6; TRBD1 might be the D (6 bases). Germline values: CDR1 SGDLS, CDR2 YYNGEE. V was clipped by 5 bases and J by 7 bases, with 13 bases between them. The CDR3 covers 14 residues. CDR3 sequence reads: CASRTGTKNSPLHF. CDR3 bases: TGTGCCAGCAGAACCGGGACAAAGAATTCACCCCTCCACTTT.